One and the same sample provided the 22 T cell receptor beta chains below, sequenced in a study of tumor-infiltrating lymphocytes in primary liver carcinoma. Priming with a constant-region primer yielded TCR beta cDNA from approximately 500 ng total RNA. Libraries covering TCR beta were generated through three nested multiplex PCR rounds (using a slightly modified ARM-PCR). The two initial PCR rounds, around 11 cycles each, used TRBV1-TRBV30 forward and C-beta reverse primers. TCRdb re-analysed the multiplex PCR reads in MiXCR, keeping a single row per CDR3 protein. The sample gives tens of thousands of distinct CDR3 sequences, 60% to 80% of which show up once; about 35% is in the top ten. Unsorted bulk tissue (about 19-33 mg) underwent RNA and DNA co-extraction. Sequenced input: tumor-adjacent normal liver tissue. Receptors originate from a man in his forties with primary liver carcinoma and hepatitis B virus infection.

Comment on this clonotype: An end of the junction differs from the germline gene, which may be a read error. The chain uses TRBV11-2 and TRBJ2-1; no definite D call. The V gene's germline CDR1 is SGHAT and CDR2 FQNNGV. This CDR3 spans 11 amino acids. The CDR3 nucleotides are TGTGCCAGTAGCCTACACAATGAGAAGTTCTTC. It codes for CASSLHNEKFF.

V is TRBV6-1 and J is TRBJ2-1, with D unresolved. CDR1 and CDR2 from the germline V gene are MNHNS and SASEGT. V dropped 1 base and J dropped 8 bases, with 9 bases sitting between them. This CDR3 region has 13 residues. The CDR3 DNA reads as TGTGCCAGCAGTGAAGGGGCATGGGATGAGCAGTTCTTC. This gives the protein CASSEGAWDEQFF.

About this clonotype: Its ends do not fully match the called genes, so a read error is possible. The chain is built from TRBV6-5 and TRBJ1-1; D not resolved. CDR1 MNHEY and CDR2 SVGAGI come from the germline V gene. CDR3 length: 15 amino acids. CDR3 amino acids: CASIPIYPQNNEAFF. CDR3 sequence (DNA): TGTGCCAGCATCCCCATATATCCCCAGAACAATGAAGCTTTCTTT.

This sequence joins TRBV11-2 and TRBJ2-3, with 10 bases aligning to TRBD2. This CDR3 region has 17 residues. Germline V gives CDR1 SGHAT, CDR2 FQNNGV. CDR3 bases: TGTGATAGCACCGACCAGGTTCCTAGCGGGAGCTCAGATACGCAGTATTTT. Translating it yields CDSTDQVPSGSSDTQYF.

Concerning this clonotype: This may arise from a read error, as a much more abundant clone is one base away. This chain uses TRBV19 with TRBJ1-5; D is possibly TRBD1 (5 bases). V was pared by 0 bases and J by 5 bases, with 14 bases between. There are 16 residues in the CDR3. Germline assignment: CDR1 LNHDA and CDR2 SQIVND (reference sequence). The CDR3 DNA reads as TGTGCCAGTAGTATAGATACGGGACTGCAGGATCAGCCCCAGCATTTT. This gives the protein CASSIDTGLQDQPQHF.

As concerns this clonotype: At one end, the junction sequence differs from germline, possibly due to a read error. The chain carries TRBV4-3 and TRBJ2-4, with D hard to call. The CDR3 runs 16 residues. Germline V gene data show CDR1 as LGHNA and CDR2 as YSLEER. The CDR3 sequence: CASSLDGSLAKNIQYF. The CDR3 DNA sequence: TGCGCCAGTAGCCTAGATGGCAGTCTAGCCAAAAACATTCAGTACTTC.

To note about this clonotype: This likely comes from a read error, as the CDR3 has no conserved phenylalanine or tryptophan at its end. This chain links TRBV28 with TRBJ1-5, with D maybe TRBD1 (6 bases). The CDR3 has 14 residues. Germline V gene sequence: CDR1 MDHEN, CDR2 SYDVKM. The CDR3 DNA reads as TGTGCCGGCAGGCTCACAGGGTCGACTCGGCCCCAGCATTCT. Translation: CAGRLTGSTRPQHS.

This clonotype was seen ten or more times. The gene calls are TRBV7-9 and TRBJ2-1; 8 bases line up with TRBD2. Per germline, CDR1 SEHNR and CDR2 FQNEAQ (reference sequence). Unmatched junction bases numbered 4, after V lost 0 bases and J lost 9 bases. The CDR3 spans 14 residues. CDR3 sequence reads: CASSLAGAGVEQFF. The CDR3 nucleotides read TGTGCCAGCAGCTTAGCGGGAGCGGGGGTTGAGCAGTTCTTC. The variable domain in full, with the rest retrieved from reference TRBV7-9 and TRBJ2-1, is DTGVSQNPRHKITKRGQNVTFRCDPISEHNRLYWYRQTLGQGPEFLTYFQNEAQLEKSRLLSDRFSAERPKGSFSTLEIQRTEQGDSAMYLCASSLAGAGVEQFFGPGTRLTVL.

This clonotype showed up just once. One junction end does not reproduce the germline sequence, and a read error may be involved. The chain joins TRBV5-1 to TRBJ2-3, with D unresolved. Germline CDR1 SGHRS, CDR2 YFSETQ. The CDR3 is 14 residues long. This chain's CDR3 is CAGSPGTNTDTQYF. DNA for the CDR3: TGCGCCGGCAGCCCCGGAACCAACACAGATACGCAGTATTTT. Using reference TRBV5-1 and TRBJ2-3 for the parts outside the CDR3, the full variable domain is KAGVTQTPRYLIKTRGQQVTLSCSPISGHRSVSWYQQTPGQGLQFLFEYFSETQRNKGNFPGRFSGRQFSNSRSEMNVSTLELGDSALYLCAGSPGTNTDTQYFGPGTRLTVL.

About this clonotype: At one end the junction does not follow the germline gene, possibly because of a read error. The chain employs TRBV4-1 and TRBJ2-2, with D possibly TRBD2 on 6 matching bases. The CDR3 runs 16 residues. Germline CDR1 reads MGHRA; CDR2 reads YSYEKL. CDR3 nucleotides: TGCGCCAGGAGCCAAGATGGGGGGAAATGGGGCGGGGAGTTGTTTTTT. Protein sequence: CARSQDGGKWGGELFF.

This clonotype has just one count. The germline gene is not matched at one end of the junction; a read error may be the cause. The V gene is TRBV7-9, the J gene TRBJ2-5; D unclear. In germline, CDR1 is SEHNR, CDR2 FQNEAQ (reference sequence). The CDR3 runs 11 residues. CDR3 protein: CACSLNETQYF. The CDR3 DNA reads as TGTGCCTGCAGCTTAAACGAGACCCAGTACTTC.

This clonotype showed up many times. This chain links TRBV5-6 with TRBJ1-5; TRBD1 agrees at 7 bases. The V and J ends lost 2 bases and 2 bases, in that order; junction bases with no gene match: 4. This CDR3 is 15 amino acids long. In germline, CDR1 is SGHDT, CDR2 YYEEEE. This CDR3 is CASSFGGGGNQPQHF. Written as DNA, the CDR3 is TGTGCCAGCAGCTTCGGAGGGGGCGGCAATCAGCCCCAGCATTTT.

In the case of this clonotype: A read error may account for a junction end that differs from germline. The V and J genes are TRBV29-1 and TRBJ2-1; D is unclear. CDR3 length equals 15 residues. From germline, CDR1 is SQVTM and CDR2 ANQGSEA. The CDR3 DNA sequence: TGCAGCGTTGATAGTGCAGGAAGGGCCTACAATGAGCAATTCTTC. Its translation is CSVDSAGRAYNEQFF.

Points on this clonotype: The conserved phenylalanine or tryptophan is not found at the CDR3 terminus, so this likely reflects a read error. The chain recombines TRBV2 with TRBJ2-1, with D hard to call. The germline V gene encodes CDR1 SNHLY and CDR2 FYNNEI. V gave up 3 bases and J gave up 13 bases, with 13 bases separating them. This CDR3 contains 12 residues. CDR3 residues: CASSDQELVQFI. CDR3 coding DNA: TGTGCCAGCAGTGATCAAGAACTGGTCCAGTTCATC.

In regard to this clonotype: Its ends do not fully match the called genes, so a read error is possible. The CDR3 region is CASSVRAEGDMQYF. CDR3 DNA: TGTGCCAGCAGTGTCAGGGCGGAGGGTGATATGCAGTATTTT. The chain links TRBV6-4 to TRBJ2-3; weak D call: TRBD2 (6 bases). The germline gives CDR1 MRHNA, CDR2 SNTAGT. The CDR3 runs 14 residues.

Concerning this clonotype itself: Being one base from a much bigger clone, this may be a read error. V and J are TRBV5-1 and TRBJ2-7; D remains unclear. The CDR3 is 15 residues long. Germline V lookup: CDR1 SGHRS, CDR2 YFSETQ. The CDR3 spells CGSSLAPGSSYEQYF. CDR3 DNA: TGCGGCAGCAGCTTGGCCCCCGGCAGCTCCTACGAGCAGTACTTC. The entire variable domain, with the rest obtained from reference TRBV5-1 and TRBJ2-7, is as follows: KAGVTQTPRYLIKTRGQQVTLSCSPISGHRSVSWYQQTPGQGLQFLFEYFSETQRNKGNFPGRFSGRQFSNSRSEMNVSTLELGDSALYLCGSSLAPGSSYEQYFGPGTRLTVT.

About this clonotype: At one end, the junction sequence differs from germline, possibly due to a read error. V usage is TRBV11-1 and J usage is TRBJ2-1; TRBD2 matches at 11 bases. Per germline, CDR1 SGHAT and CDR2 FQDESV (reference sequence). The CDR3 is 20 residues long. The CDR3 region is CASSIGKTSGVSRFGNEQSF. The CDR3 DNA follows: TGTGCCAGCAGCATAGGAAAGACTAGCGGGGTCTCTCGGTTCGGCAATGAGCAGTCCTTC.

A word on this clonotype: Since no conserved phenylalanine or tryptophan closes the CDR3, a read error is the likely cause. The CDR3, as DNA: TGTGCCAGCAGGCCCCGGGGGTCGAACACCGGTGAGCTGTTTCTT. Encoded protein: CASRPRGSNTGELFL. The gene calls are TRBV6-2 or TRBV6-3 and TRBJ2-2, with D tentatively TRBD2 (6 bases). Per the germline V gene, CDR1 is MNHEY and CDR2 is SVGEGT. The CDR3 extends over 15 amino acids.

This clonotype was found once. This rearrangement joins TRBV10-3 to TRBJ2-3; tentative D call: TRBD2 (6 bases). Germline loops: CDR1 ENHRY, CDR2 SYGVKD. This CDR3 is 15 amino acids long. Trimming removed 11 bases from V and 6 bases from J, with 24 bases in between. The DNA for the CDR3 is TGTGCCCCAGGGACTCGGTTTTTGGGAATGGATACGCAGTATTTT. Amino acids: CAPGTRFLGMDTQYF.

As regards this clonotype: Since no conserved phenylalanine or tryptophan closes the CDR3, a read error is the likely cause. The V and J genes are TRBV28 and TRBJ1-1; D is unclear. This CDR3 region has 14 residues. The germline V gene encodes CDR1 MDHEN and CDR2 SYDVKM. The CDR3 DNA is TGTGCCAGTAGTTATGGGTGGCACAACACTGAAGCTTTCCTT. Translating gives CASSYGWHNTEAFL.

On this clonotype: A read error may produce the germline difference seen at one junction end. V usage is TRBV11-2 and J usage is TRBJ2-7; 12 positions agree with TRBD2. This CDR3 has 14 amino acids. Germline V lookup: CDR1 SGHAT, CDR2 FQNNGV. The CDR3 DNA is TGTGCCAGCGGCTTACTAGCGGGAGGCTACGAGCAGTACTTC. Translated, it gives CASGLLAGGYEQYF.

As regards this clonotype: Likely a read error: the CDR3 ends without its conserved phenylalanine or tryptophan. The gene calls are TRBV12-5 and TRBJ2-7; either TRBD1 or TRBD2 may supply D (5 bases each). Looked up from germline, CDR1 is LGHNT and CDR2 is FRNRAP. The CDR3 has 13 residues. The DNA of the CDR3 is TGTACCAGTGAGGGGACCGGTTTCTACGAGCAGTACCTC. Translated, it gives CTSEGTGFYEQYL.